The table lists the clone carrying this TCR beta chain with a few counts. The antigen remains unidentified. The data were obtained in a study of response to subunit inactivated influenza vaccine. Findings and limits, study-wide: The authors offered the suggestion that each seasonal influenza vaccination recruits few new T cells.

This CDR3 is 19 amino acids long. TCRdb redid the calling of the RT-PCR reads with MiXCR, one entry per CDR3 protein. In the table there are fewer than 350,000 distinct CDR3 sequences, 21% of which are singletons. The receptor comes from a man aged 45-69 years who received an inactivated influenza vaccine. The chain employs TRBV21-1 and TRBJ2-1; the table's D call TRBD2 went unverified against the DNA. TRBV21-1 is described as a pseudogene. Material: PBMCs from blood, obtained approximately 20 months after vaccination. This CDR3 reads CASSSKGKASGNPYNEQFF. In DNA, the CDR3 is TGTGCCAGCAGCTCAAAAGGCAAGGCTAGCGGGAATCCCTACAATGAGCAGTTCTTC.